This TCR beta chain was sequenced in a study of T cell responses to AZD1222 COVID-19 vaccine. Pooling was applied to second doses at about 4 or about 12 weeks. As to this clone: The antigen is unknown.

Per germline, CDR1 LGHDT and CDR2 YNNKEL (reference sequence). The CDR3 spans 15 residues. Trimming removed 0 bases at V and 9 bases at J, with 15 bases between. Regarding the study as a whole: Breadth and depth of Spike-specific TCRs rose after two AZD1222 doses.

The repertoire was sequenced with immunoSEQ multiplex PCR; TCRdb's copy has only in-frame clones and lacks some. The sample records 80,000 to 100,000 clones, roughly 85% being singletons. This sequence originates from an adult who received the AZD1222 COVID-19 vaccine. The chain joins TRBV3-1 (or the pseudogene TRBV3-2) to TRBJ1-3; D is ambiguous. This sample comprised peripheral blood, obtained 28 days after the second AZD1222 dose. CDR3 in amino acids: CASSQESPTAGTIYF. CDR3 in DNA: TGTGCCAGCAGCCAAGAAAGCCCGACGGCCGGCACCATATATTTT.